One sample yielded the 16 T cell receptor beta chains listed below, sequenced in a study of T-cell memory formation after mild COVID-19. TCRdb reanalysed the 5' RACE reads using MiXCR and keeps one entry per CDR3 protein. The sample holds about 400,000 distinct CDR3 sequences, around a sixth seen once. Input material: PBMCs or a T cell subset sorted from them (not recorded which). These receptors were taken from a man in his late teens or twenties who had mild COVID-19 (a few samples of this study predate the infection). Cell type and time point are not known.

Here the CDR3 DNA reads TGTGCCAGCAGGGGTCCGAACACTGAAGCTTTCTTT. Translation gives CASRGPNTEAFF. This chain links TRBV25-1 with TRBJ1-1; D is ambiguous. Germline lookup yields CDR1 MGHDK and CDR2 SYGVNS. The CDR3 runs to 12 residues. V lost 6 bases and J 1 base, leaving 6 bases between the germline ends.

The chain joins TRBV4-3 to TRBJ1-5; D unresolved. The V gene lost 0 bases and the J gene lost 6 bases, with 6 bases spanning the gap. This CDR3 is built from 13 residues. Germline-derived CDR1 and CDR2 are LGHNA and YSLEER. For the CDR3, the DNA is TGCGCCAGCAGCCAAGAAGATAGTCAGCCCCAGCATTTT. Protein: CASSQEDSQPQHF.

This clonotype was seen only a few times. The chain has TRBV12-3 or TRBV12-4 and TRBJ2-2; D may be TRBD1 or TRBD2 (5 bases each). This CDR3 has 15 residues. Trimming removed 8 bases from V and 1 base from J, with 14 bases in between. The CDR3 spells CASDPRGVNTGELFF. The CDR3 nucleotides are TGTGCCAGCGACCCCCGAGGGGTGAACACCGGGGAGCTGTTTTTT.

This clonotype was detected ten times or more. The chain uses TRBV3-1 and TRBJ1-3; D remains ambiguous. Germline loops: CDR1 LGHDT, CDR2 YNNKEL (reference sequence). Trimming pared 3 bases from V and 2 bases from J, leaving 8 bases between. This CDR3 is 14 amino acids long. The CDR3 sequence is CASSHLTAGNTIYF. The CDR3, as DNA: TGTGCCAGCAGCCACTTGACGGCTGGAAACACCATATATTTT.

The J gene is TRBJ2-5, the V gene TRBV29-1, with 8 bases matching TRBD1. Trimming removed 4 bases from V and 4 bases from J; junction bases left unmatched: 8. This CDR3 region has 14 residues. Germline V lookup: CDR1 SQVTM, CDR2 ANQGSEA. CDR3 sequence: CSVGPGGAAETQYF. The DNA of the CDR3 is TGCAGCGTTGGGCCAGGGGGCGCAGCAGAGACCCAGTACTTC.

The chain joins TRBV20-1 to TRBJ1-1, with TRBD1 matching 9 bases. CDR3 length: 17 amino acids. The germline V gene has CDR1 DFQATT and CDR2 SNEGSKA (reference sequence). The junction had 10 bases not matched to a gene; V was cut back by 1 base and J by 1 base. The CDR3: CSARARDRALQNTEAFF. The CDR3 bases are TGCAGTGCTAGAGCCCGGGACAGGGCTCTGCAGAACACTGAAGCTTTCTTT.

This clonotype was found a few times. The chain uses TRBV7-6 and TRBJ1-6, with a weak D call TRBD1 (5 bases). Germline V gene lookup returns CDR1 SGHVS and CDR2 FNYEAQ. V dropped 4 bases and J dropped 9 bases, with 13 bases sitting between them. The CDR3 extends over 14 amino acids. The CDR3 is CASSSSTGGSPLHF. The CDR3 coding sequence is TGTGCCAGCAGCTCCAGCACGGGGGGTTCACCCCTCCACTTT.

The chain has TRBV28 and TRBJ2-1; TRBD1 might be the D (5 bases). V gave up 3 bases and J gave up 6 bases, with 12 bases separating them. This CDR3 comprises 14 residues. The germline gives CDR1 MDHEN, CDR2 SYDVKM. The CDR3 bases are TGTGCCAGCAGTTTGTCGTGGGGCCTCAATGAGCAGTTCTTC. Its protein product is CASSLSWGLNEQFF.

The chain recombines TRBV7-8 with TRBJ2-5; 13 bases map to TRBD2. There are 15 residues in the CDR3. The V gene's germline CDR1 is SGHVS and CDR2 FQNEAQ. The junction had 2 bases not matched to a gene; V was cut back by 3 bases and J by 4 bases. CDR3 region: CASSFRLAGGETQYF. The DNA for the CDR3 is TGTGCCAGCAGCTTTCGACTAGCGGGGGGAGAGACCCAGTACTTC.

The J gene is TRBJ2-2, the V gene TRBV2; 7 bases fit TRBD1. The CDR3 runs 14 residues. V dropped 7 bases and J dropped 5; count of bases not matched to a gene: 7. CDR1 and CDR2 (germline): SNHLY, FYNNEI. The CDR3 DNA sequence: TGTGCCAGCAAGGGACCAGGGGGAACCGGGGAGCTGTTTTTT. Encoded protein: CASKGPGGTGELFF.

There are a few counts of this clonotype. Given a much more abundant clone one base away, this may be a read error. The V call is TRBV11-2, the J call TRBJ2-7; D tentatively fits TRBD1 or TRBD2 (5 bases each). Germline values: CDR1 SGHAT, CDR2 FQNNGV. The germline V and J ends were trimmed by 4 bases and 6 bases, with 10 bases remaining between them. The CDR3 has 12 residues. CDR3 amino acids: CASSWDRGEQYF. The CDR3 nucleotides are TGTGCCAGCAGCTGGGACCGAGGCGAGCAGTACTTC.

This chain uses TRBV14 with TRBJ1-1; no definite D call. Per the germline V gene, CDR1 is SGHDN and CDR2 is FVKESK. The V end was cut by 4 bases, the J end by 4 bases, with 16 bases between. The CDR3 has 15 amino acids. The CDR3 loop reads CASSPSIWQSTEAFF. The CDR3 DNA is TGTGCCAGCAGCCCCTCCATTTGGCAGAGCACTGAAGCTTTCTTT.

This clonotype was seen a handful of times. The gene calls are TRBV6-2 or TRBV6-3 and TRBJ1-2; 9 bases are a match to TRBD1. CDR1 is MNHEY and CDR2 is SVGEGT in the germline V gene. CDR3 length: 15 residues. V shed 5 bases, J shed 13 bases, and the junction held 17 bases outside the gene matches. CDR3 protein: CASSKRDRDRILSTF. Written as DNA, the CDR3 is TGTGCCAGCAGTAAACGGGACAGGGATCGAATCCTCTCCACCTTC.

The V call is TRBV6-2 or TRBV6-3, the J call TRBJ2-2; possible D gene TRBD2, 5 bases. Germline values: CDR1 MNHEY, CDR2 SVGEGT. The CDR3 consists of 17 residues. V shed 2 bases and J shed 1 base, with 14 bases lying between them. This chain's CDR3 is CASSYILDSENTGELFF. CDR3 sequence (DNA): TGTGCCAGCAGTTACATTTTGGATAGCGAGAACACCGGGGAGCTGTTTTTT.

The chain recombines TRBV7-2 with TRBJ2-2, with D maybe TRBD2 (6 bases). The V end lost 1 base, the J end lost 1 base, and 10 bases lay between the germline ends. Germline V gene lookup returns CDR1 SGHTA and CDR2 FQGNSA. This CDR3 has 16 residues. CDR3 DNA: TGTGCCAGCAGCTTAGTGGGGGGTTGGAACACCGGGGAGCTGTTTTTT. Protein product: CASSLVGGWNTGELFF. Full variable domain (missing parts from reference TRBV7-2 and TRBJ2-2): GAGVSQSPSNKVTEKGKDVELRCDPISGHTALYWYRQSLGQGLEFLIYFQGNSAPDKSGLPSDRFSAERTGGSVSTLTIQRTQQEDSAVYLCASSLVGGWNTGELFFGEGSRLTVL.

The chain joins TRBV5-4 to TRBJ2-1; 8 positions agree with TRBD2. With V trimmed by 1 base and J by 4 bases, 1 base remained unmatched. The CDR3 has 14 residues. Germline CDR1 SGHNT, CDR2 YYREEE (reference sequence). The CDR3 reads CASSLQRGYNEQFF. CDR3 DNA: TGTGCCAGCAGCTTGCAGCGGGGGTACAATGAGCAGTTCTTC.